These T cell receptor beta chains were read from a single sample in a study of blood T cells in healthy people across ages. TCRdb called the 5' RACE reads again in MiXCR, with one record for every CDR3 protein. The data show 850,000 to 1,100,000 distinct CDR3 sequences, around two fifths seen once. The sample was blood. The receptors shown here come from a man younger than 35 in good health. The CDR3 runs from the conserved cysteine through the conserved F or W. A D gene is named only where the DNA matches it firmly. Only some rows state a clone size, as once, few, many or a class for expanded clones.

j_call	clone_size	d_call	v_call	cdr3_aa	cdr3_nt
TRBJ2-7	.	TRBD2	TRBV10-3	CAISGTSNAYERYF	TGTGCCATCAGTGGGACTAGCAACGCCTACGAGCGGTACTTC
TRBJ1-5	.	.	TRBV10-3	CASGGADNQPQHF	TGTGCCTCGGGCGGGGCGGACAATCAGCCCCAGCATTTT
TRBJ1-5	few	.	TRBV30	CAWSNRAEQPQHF	TGTGCCTGGAGTAATAGGGCTGAACAGCCCCAGCATTTT
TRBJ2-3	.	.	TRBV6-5	CASGGGLTLSDTQYF	TGTGCCAGCGGTGGGGGACTCACATTATCAGATACGCAGTATTTT
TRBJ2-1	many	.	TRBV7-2	CASSLDFGGLTYNEQFF	TGTGCCAGCAGCCTCGACTTTGGGGGTCTCACCTACAATGAGCAGTTCTTC
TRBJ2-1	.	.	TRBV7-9	CASSPPFGGPDEQFF	TGTGCCAGCAGCCCTCCTTTCGGGGGGCCCGATGAGCAGTTCTTC
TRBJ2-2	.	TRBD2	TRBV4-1	CASSQEGLAGPGELFF	TGCGCCAGCAGCCAAGAGGGACTAGCGGGGCCCGGGGAGCTGTTTTTT
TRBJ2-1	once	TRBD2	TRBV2	CASRAGTSGGAMFF	TGTGCCAGCAGAGCCGGGACTAGCGGGGGGGCCATGTTCTTC
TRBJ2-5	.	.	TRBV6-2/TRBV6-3	CASRVGGTGNEQYF	TGTGCCAGCAGGGTAGGGGGAACGGGCAATGAGCAGTACTTC
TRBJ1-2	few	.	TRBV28	CASSFPAGRPNYGYTF	TGTGCCAGCAGTTTCCCCGCAGGCCGTCCTAACTATGGCTACACCTTC
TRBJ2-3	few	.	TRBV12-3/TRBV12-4	CASSPERGRTDTQYF	TGTGCCAGCAGCCCTGAAAGGGGAAGAACAGATACGCAGTATTTT
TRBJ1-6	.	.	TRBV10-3	CAISERGSNSPLHF	TGTGCCATCAGTGAAAGGGGAAGTAATTCACCCCTCCACTTT
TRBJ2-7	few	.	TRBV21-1	CASSNLSSGGACNEQYF	TGTGCCAGCAGCAATTTATCTAGCGGGGGGGCTTGTAATGAGCAGTACTTC
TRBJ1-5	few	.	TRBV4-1	CASSQGRIGNQPQHF	TGCGCCAGCAGCCAAGGTCGAATTGGCAATCAGCCCCAGCATTTT
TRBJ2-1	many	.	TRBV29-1	CSVAVLAGPNNEQFF	TGCAGCGTTGCGGTTTTGGCGGGGCCAAACAATGAGCAGTTCTTC
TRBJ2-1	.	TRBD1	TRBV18	CASSPGTADEQFF	TGTGCCAGCTCACCGGGGACAGCCGATGAGCAGTTCTTC
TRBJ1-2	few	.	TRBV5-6	CASSSGESANGYTF	TGTGCCAGCAGTTCCGGGGAGTCGGCGAATGGCTACACCTTC
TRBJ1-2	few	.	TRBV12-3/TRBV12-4	CASTSSRIPGSDYGYTF	TGTGCCAGCACTAGTTCCCGGATCCCGGGCTCGGACTATGGCTACACCTTC
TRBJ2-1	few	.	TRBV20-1	CSARDSDSPYNEQFF	TGCAGTGCTAGAGATTCCGACAGCCCCTACAATGAGCAGTTCTTC
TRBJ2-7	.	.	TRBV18	CASSPPAGTPYEQYF	TGTGCCAGCTCACCACCCGCAGGGACTCCCTACGAGCAGTACTTC
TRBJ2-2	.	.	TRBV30	CAWSVRQSTGELFF	TGTGCCTGGAGTGTTCGGCAGAGCACCGGGGAGCTGTTTTTT
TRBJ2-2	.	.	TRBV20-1	CSASALDSTGELFF	TGCAGTGCTAGCGCACTAGACAGCACCGGGGAGCTGTTTTTT
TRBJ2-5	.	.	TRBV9	CASSVGWGREGETQYF	TGTGCCAGCAGCGTAGGTTGGGGGAGAGAGGGAGAGACCCAGTACTTC
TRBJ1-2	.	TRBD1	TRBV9	CASSRKDRVANYGYTF	TGTGCCAGCAGCCGAAAAGACAGGGTAGCTAACTATGGCTACACCTTC
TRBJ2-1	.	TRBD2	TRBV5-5	CASSLVPSGGLDEQFF	TGTGCCAGCAGCTTGGTCCCTAGCGGGGGCCTCGATGAGCAGTTCTTC
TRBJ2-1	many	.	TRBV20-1	CSASDGEGQYNEQFF	TGCAGTGCTAGCGACGGTGAAGGGCAGTACAATGAGCAGTTCTTC
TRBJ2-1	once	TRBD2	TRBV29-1	CSGTSTAYEQFF	TGCAGCGGGACTAGCACGGCCTATGAGCAGTTCTTC
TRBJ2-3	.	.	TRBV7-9	CASMTLADTQYF	TGTGCCAGCATGACCCTAGCAGATACGCAGTATTTT
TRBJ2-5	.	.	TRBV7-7	CASSLEPNQETQYF	TGTGCTAGCAGCTTAGAGCCCAACCAAGAGACCCAGTACTTC
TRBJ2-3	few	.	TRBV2	CASSEEDTQYF	TGTGCCAGCAGTGAGGAGGATACGCAGTATTTT
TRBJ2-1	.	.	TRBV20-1	CSAGSHNEQFF	TGCAGTGCTGGATCTCACAATGAGCAGTTCTTC
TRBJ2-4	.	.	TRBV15	CATSREPASSHGGIQYF	TGTGCCACCAGCAGAGAACCAGCCTCATCCCACGGGGGCATTCAGTACTTC